Below are 13 T cell receptor beta chains sequenced from a single sample in a study of blood T cell repertoires in COVID-19. The protocol was immunoSEQ multiplex PCR, while the TCRdb copy is restricted to in-frame clones and leaves out a portion. The table records roughly 220,000 clones, 85% to 90% of them present only once. Material: PBMCs or T cells enriched from blood (not recorded which). Every receptor here comes from a man aged 25 to 40 who had been exposed to COVID-19.

Here the CDR3 reads CASSIPRQGDTQYF. In DNA form, the CDR3 reads TGTGCCAGTAGTATCCCCCGACAGGGGGATACGCAGTATTTT. The chain carries TRBV19 and TRBJ2-3; 8 bases align to TRBD1. Germline loops: CDR1 LNHDA, CDR2 SQIVND (reference sequence). The junction had 5 bases not matched to a gene; V was cut back by 3 bases and J by 6 bases. The CDR3 totals 14 residues.

This clone was observed a single time. The chain uses TRBV29-1 and TRBJ2-2; D is possibly TRBD1 (6 bases). CDR1 SQVTM and CDR2 ANQGSEA come from the germline V gene. V was shortened by 6 bases and J by 4 bases, with 15 bases between the two germline ends. CDR3 size: 14 residues. For the CDR3, the DNA is TGCAGCGTCGTTCAGGGGTCGAGCACCGGGGAGCTGTTTTTT. Translated: CSVVQGSSTGELFF.

J is TRBJ1-1 and V is TRBV7-9, with a tentative D call TRBD1 (5 bases). Germline CDR1 reads SEHNR; CDR2 reads FQNEAQ (reference sequence). The V end lost 4 bases, the J end lost 1 base, and 10 bases lay between the germline ends. CDR3 size: 14 residues. CDR3 bases: TGTGCCAGCAGCTCGTCGACAGCGAACACTGAAGCTTTCTTT. Amino acids: CASSSSTANTEAFF. Full variable domain (outside the CDR3, taken from reference TRBV7-9 and TRBJ1-1): DTGVSQNPRHKITKRGQNVTFRCDPISEHNRLYWYRQTLGQGPEFLTYFQNEAQLEKSRLLSDRFSAERPKGSFSTLEIQRTEQGDSAMYLCASSSSTANTEAFFGQGTRLTVV.

For this clone: Other DNA variants within this sample encode the same CDR3. The chain recombines TRBV27 with TRBJ2-1; 11 bases fit TRBD2. V gave up 7 bases and J gave up 2 bases; unmatched junction bases: 1. Germline CDR1 is MNHEY and CDR2 is SMNVEV (reference sequence). This CDR3 is built from 14 residues. DNA of the CDR3: TGTGCCAGCAATAGCGGGGGGGCCTACAATGAGCAGTTCTTC. Translated: CASNSGGAYNEQFF.

CDR3 bases: TGTGCCAGCAGCTTATGGAGGTTCGGCCGAACCACTGAAGCTTTCTTT. Residues: CASSLWRFGRTTEAFF. The chain couples TRBV11-2 to TRBJ1-1; no firm D call. CDR1 SGHAT and CDR2 FQNNGV come from the germline V gene. The CDR3 is 16 residues long. The V end lost 2 bases, the J end lost 4 bases, and 17 bases lay between the germline ends. The whole variable domain, filled in from reference TRBV11-2 and TRBJ1-1, reads EAGVAQSPRYKIIEKRQSVAFWCNPISGHATLYWYQQILGQGPKLLIQFQNNGVVDDSQLPKDRFSAERLKGVDSTLKIQPAKLEDSAVYLCASSLWRFGRTTEAFFGQGTRLTVV.

The chain recombines TRBV2 with TRBJ1-6, with 8 bases matching TRBD1. The CDR3 contains 15 residues. V shed 4 bases and J 7 bases; nucleotides not matched to a gene: 6. In germline, CDR1 is SNHLY, CDR2 FYNNEI. The DNA of the CDR3 is TGTGCCAGCAGTGCAAACAGGGGGTCAAATTCACCCCTCCACTTT. It is translated as CASSANRGSNSPLHF.

This chain connects TRBV13 to TRBJ1-5, with 11 bases lining up with TRBD1. The junction had 6 bases not matched to a gene; V was cut back by 5 bases and J by 6 bases. Germline V CDR1 and CDR2: PRHDT, FYEKMQ (reference sequence). The CDR3 covers 15 residues. The CDR3 DNA is TGTGCCAGCAGCAGAGGGGGGACAGGGGGTCAGCCCCAGCATTTT. Translated: CASSRGGTGGQPQHF.

A single count supports this clone. This rearrangement joins TRBV7-6 to TRBJ2-5; perhaps TRBD2 as D (6 bases). The germline V gene encodes CDR1 SGHVS and CDR2 FNYEAQ. Trimming removed 5 bases from V and 5 bases from J, with 15 bases in between. The CDR3 is 14 residues long. DNA for the CDR3: TGTGCCAGCAGCCTTACGTGGGGGGAGGAGACCCAGTACTTC. The encoded protein is CASSLTWGEETQYF.

V gene TRBV30 combines with J gene TRBJ1-1; D unclear. Germline V CDR1 and CDR2: GTSNPN, SVGIG (reference sequence). The CDR3 contains 13 residues. With 7 bases removed from V and 0 bases from J, the gap between germline ends came to 12 bases. CDR3 in amino acids: CASTRIMNTEAFF. The CDR3 region has the DNA TGTGCCTCGACCAGGATCATGAACACTGAAGCTTTCTTT.

This clone was seen a few times. V and J are TRBV30 and TRBJ1-3; D is unresolved. The germline V gene encodes CDR1 GTSNPN and CDR2 SVGIG (reference sequence). The V gene lost 4 bases and the J gene lost 0 bases, with 10 bases spanning the gap. This CDR3 is 14 amino acids long. The CDR3 region has the DNA TGTGCCTGGAATTTAATGAGCTCTGGAAACACCATATATTTT. Its translation: CAWNLMSSGNTIYF.

The table lists this clone with a count of one. The V and J genes are TRBV5-6 and TRBJ1-1; D call uncertain. There are 14 residues in the CDR3. Trimming took 7 bases from V and 0 from J, leaving 13 bases between them. Germline values: CDR1 SGHDT, CDR2 YYEEEE. CDR3 sequence reads: CASSTRRLNTEAFF. DNA for the CDR3: TGTGCCAGCTCTACTAGGAGGCTGAACACTGAAGCTTTCTTT.

J is TRBJ2-5 and V is TRBV19, with unresolved D. Trimming pared 3 bases from V and 2 bases from J, leaving 13 bases between. Looked up from germline, CDR1 is LNHDA and CDR2 is SQIVND (reference sequence). The CDR3 consists of 15 residues. DNA for the CDR3: TGTGCCAGTAGTATCCAGTTGTCGAGGCAAGAGACCCAGTACTTC. Translation: CASSIQLSRQETQYF.

CDR3: CASSPTGGSVEQFF. The CDR3 DNA sequence: TGTGCCAGCAGCCCCACGGGGGGGTCGGTTGAGCAGTTCTTC. The gene calls are TRBV5-6 and TRBJ2-1; 8 bases match TRBD2. The CDR3 covers 14 residues. V gave up 4 bases and J gave up 9 bases; unmatched junction bases: 9. CDR1 is SGHDT and CDR2 is YYEEEE in the germline V gene.